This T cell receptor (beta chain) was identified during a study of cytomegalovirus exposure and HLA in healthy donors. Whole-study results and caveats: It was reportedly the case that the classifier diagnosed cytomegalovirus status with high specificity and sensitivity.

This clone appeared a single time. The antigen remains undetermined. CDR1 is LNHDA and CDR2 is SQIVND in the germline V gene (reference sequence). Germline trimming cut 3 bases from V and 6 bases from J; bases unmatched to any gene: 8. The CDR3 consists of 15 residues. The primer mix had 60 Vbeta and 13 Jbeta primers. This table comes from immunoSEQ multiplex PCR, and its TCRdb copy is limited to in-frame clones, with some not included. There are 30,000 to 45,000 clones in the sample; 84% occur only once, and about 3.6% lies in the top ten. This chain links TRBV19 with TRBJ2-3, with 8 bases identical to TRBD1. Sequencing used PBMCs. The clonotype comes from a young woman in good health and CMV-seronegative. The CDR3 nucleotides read TGTGCCAGTAGTATCATGGGACAGGTAGTCGATACGCAGTATTTT. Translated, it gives CASSIMGQVVDTQYF.